These 2 T cell receptor beta chains were all obtained from the same sample, sequenced in a study of T cell clonality in common variable immunodeficiency. The protocol was immunoSEQ multiplex PCR, while the TCRdb copy is restricted to in-frame clones and leaves out a portion. The sample presents about 42,000 clones, none singletons. Whole-study findings and limits: Common variable immunodeficiency TCR beta sequences reportedly had fewer deletions and N-nucleotide insertions.

For these receptors, no antigen is known. What was sequenced was peripheral blood mononuclear cells. Receptors originate from a human donor with common variable immunodeficiency.

This clone was found many times. The read ends 3 residues early relative to the CDR3; the germline J gene fills the gap. The chain links TRBV29-1 to TRBJ2-7; 8 bases map to TRBD1. CDR1 and CDR2 from the germline V gene are SQVTM and ANQGSEA. This CDR3 has 12 residues. J gave up 4 bases and V 4 bases, and 3 bases lay outside the gene matches. CDR3 DNA (partial): TGCAGCGTTGGTCGGACAGGGTACGAG. It encodes CSVGRTGYE. The whole CDR3 sequence is CSVGRTGYEQYF.

This clone showed up just a few times. A junction end diverges from the germline sequence, so it may reflect a read error. Coverage ceases 3 residues before the CDR3 finishes, and the germline J gene fills in the end. V gene TRBV11-2 combines with J gene TRBJ2-7; 10 positions agree with TRBD1. Germline V gene data show CDR1 as SGHAT and CDR2 as FQNNGV. This CDR3 region has 14 residues. CDR3 loop: CASSIDRGPYEQYF. The covered CDR3 bases are TGTGCCAGCAGCATAGACAGGGGGCCCTACGAG.